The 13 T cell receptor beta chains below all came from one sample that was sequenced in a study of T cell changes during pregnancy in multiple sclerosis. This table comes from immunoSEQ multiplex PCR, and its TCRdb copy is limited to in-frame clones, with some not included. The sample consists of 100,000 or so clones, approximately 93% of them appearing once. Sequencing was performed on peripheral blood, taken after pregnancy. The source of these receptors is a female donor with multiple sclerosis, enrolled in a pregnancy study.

The CDR3 here is CSALTGGAVGYTF. CDR3 coding DNA: TGCAGCGCATTAACAGGGGGCGCGGTTGGCTACACCTTC. V is TRBV29-1 and J is TRBJ1-2; 9 nucleotides line up with TRBD1. The ends lost 7 bases at V and 7 bases at J; junction bases unmatched: 10. Per germline, CDR1 SQVTM and CDR2 ANQGSEA. The CDR3 length is 13 residues.

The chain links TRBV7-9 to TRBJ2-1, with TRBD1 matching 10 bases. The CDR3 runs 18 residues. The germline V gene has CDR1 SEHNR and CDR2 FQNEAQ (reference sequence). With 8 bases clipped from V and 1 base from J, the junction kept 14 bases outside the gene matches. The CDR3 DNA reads TGTGCCAGCTCGCCCACGGGACAGGGGAAGATTTCCTACAATGAGCAGTTCTTC. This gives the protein CASSPTGQGKISYNEQFF.

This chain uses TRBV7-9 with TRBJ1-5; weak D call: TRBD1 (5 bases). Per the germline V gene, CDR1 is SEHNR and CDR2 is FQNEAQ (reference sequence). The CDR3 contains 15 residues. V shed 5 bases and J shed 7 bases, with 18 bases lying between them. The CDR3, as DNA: TGTGCCAGCAGCACAGGAGGCAGGGAGGCCCAGCCCCAGCATTTT. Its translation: CASSTGGREAQPQHF. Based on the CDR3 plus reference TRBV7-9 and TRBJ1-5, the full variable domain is DTGVSQNPRHKITKRGQNVTFRCDPISEHNRLYWYRQTLGQGPEFLTYFQNEAQLEKSRLLSDRFSAERPKGSFSTLEIQRTEQGDSAMYLCASSTGGREAQPQHFGDGTRLSIL.

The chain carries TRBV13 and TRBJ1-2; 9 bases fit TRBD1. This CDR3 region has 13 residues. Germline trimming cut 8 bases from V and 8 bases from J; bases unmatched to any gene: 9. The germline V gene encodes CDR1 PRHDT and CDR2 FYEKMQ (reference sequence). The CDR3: CASGSWTGVGYTF. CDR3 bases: TGTGCCAGCGGCTCCTGGACAGGGGTGGGCTACACCTTC.

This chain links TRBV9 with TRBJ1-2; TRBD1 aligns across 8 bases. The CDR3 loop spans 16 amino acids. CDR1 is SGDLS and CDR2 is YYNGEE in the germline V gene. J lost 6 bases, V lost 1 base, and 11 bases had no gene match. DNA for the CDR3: TGTGCCAGCAGCGTATCATCGGGACAGGACCCTCATGGCTACACCTTC. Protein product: CASSVSSGQDPHGYTF.

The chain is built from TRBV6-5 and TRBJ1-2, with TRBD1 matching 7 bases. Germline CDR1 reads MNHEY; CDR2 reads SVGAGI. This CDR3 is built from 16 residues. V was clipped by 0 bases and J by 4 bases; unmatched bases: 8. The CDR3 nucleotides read TGTGCCAGCAGTTACTCATTCCAGGGGGGACCCTATGGCTACACCTTC. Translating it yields CASSYSFQGGPYGYTF.

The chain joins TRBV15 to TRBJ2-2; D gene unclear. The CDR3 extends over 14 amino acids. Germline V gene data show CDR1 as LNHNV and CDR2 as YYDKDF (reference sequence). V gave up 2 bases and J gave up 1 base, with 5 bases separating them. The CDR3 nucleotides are TGTGCCACCAGCAGAACAGAGAACACCGGGGAGCTGTTTTTT. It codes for CATSRTENTGELFF. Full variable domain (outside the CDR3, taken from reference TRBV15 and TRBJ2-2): DAMVIQNPRYQVTQFGKPVTLSCSQTLNHNVMYWYQQKSSQAPKLLFHYYDKDFNNEADTPDNFQSRRPNTSFCFLDIRSPGLGDTAMYLCATSRTENTGELFFGEGSRLTVL.

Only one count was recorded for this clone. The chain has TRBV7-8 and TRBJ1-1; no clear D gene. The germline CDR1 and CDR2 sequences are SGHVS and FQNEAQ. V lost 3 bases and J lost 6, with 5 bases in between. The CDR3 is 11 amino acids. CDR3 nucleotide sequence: TGTGCCAGCAGCTTCGGGGCTGAAGCTTTCTTT. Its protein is CASSFGAEAFF.

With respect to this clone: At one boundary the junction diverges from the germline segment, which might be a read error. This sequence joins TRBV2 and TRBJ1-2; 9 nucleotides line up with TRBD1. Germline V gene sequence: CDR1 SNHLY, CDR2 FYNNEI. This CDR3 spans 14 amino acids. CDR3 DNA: TGTGCCAGCAGGGAAGAGGGACAGGGCTATGGCTACACCTTC. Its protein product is CASREEGQGYGYTF.

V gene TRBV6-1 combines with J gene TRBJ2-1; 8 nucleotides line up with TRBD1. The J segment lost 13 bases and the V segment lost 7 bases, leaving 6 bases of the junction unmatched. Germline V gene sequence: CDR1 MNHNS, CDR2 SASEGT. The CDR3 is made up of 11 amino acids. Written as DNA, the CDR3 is TGTGCCAGCACCATGGGACAGGTACAGTTCTTC. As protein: CASTMGQVQFF.

DNA of the CDR3: TGTGCCAGCAGCTTAAGGGGGGGCCCAGATACGCAGTATTTT. Encoded protein: CASSLRGGPDTQYF. The V call is TRBV11-2, the J call TRBJ2-3; TRBD2 is a possible D gene (7 bases). Germline CDR1 and CDR2: SGHAT and FQNNGV. This CDR3 has 14 amino acids. V was trimmed by 2 bases and J by 4 bases, leaving 10 bases between them.

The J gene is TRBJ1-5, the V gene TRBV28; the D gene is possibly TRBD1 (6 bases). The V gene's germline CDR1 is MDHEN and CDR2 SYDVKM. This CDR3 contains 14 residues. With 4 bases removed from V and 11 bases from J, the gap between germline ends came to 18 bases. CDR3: CASSSAAGVYSQHF. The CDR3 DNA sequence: TGTGCCAGCAGTTCGGCGGCAGGGGTATACTCCCAGCATTTT.

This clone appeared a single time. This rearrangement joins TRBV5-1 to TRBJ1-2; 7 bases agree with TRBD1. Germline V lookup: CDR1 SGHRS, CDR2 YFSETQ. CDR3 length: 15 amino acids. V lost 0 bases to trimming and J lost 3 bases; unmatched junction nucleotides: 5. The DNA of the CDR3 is TGCGCCAGCAGCTTGGATCCCAGGGGGGACTATGGCTACACCTTC. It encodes CASSLDPRGDYGYTF.